These T cell receptor beta chains were read from a single sample in a study of CD8+CD57+ T cells in acquired aplastic anemia. TCRdb processed the reads anew with MiXCR; each CDR3 protein has one entry. The sample yields approximately 200,000 distinct CDR3 sequences, roughly 56% seen once. Material: sorted CD4+, CD8+, or CD8+CD57+ T cells (not recorded which) from PBMCs. The receptor source for this set is a human donor in good health, serving as a control. CDR3s include the opening cysteine and the closing phenylalanine or tryptophan. The D gene is left open where the match is weak. Rows may omit the clone size; those that give it use once, few, many or a size class.

abundance	d_gene	v_gene	j_gene	len	CDR3nt	CDR3aa
-	-	TRBV6-6	TRBJ2-5	17	TGTGCCAGCAGTGACCCCCAGGGGAGGCCTGTAGGAGAGACCCAGTACTTC	CASSDPQGRPVGETQYF
many	TRBD1	TRBV10-3	TRBJ2-7	15	TGTGCCATCAGCCCCGACAGGGGGGGCTCCTACGAGCAGTACTTC	CAISPDRGGSYEQYF
many	-	TRBV10-3	TRBJ2-5	15	TGTGCCATCAGCGAAGGAACGAAAGGAGGAGAGACCCAGTACTTC	CAISEGTKGGETQYF
-	-	TRBV28	TRBJ1-1	16	TGTGCCAGCAGTTTATACGGGACCCTTGGAGGCACTGAAGCTTTCTTT	CASSLYGTLGGTEAFF
-	TRBD2	TRBV29-1	TRBJ2-7	11	TGCAGCGCCTCGCCGGGGGGCGAGCAGTACTTC	CSASPGGEQYF
many	TRBD1	TRBV4-3	TRBJ2-5	18	TGCGCCAGCAGCCAAGCCCCGACGGGACAGGGAACTAAAGAGACCCAGTACTTC	CASSQAPTGQGTKETQYF
few	-	TRBV20-1	TRBJ2-2	11	TGCAGTGCTAGAGATATTGGGGAGCTGTTTTTT	CSARDIGELFF
-	TRBD2	TRBV6-6	TRBJ2-7	15	TGTGCCAGCAGAAGACTAGCGGGGGAGGACTACGAGCAGTACTTC	CASRRLAGEDYEQYF
-	TRBD1	TRBV18	TRBJ1-1	13	TGTGCCAGCTCAGGACAGGGGCTCACTGAAGCTTTCTTT	CASSGQGLTEAFF
-	-	TRBV7-2	TRBJ1-6	12	TGTGCCAGCATCCACGGGGGATCACCCCTCCACTTT	CASIHGGSPLHF
-	TRBD2	TRBV24-1	TRBJ2-3	15	TGTGCCACCAGTGATCCTAGCGGGGGCACAGATACGCAGTATTTT	CATSDPSGGTDTQYF
few	-	TRBV29-1	TRBJ2-3	17	TGCAGCGTTGAGTCCCAGGGTACAAGCTTTTCCTTGGATACGCAGTATTTT	CSVESQGTSFSLDTQYF
-	-	TRBV11-3	TRBJ2-7	14	TGTGCCAGCAGCGTAAGCCCCCGACGGAGCGAGCAGTACTTC	CASSVSPRRSEQYF
once	-	TRBV7-2	TRBJ1-2	13	TGTGCCAGCAGCCCGGACAGAGTGCTTGGCTACACCTTC	CASSPDRVLGYTF
many	-	TRBV16	TRBJ2-7	13	TGTGCCAGCAGCCCGACGGGACTCAACGAGCAGTACTTC	CASSPTGLNEQYF
many	-	TRBV5-8	TRBJ2-3	16	TGTGCCAGCAGCTCGAGTGGTGGGCCCCACACAGATACGCAGTATTTT	CASSSSGGPHTDTQYF
once	TRBD1	TRBV19	TRBJ1-6	17	TGTGCCAGTAGTACGAGACAGGGGCGCACGAAAAATTCACCCCTCCACTTT	CASSTRQGRTKNSPLHF
few	-	TRBV6-2/TRBV6-3	TRBJ1-5	17	TGTGCCAGCAAGCTGGTGGGGGGGCAAGATAGCAATCAGCCCCAGCATTTT	CASKLVGGQDSNQPQHF
-	TRBD1	TRBV20-1	TRBJ1-2	13	TGCAGTGCTAGAAAGCAGGGGGCGCATGGCTACACCTTC	CSARKQGAHGYTF
-	-	TRBV7-9	TRBJ1-4	17	TGTGCCAGCAGCTTAGGCGTGAATGGGCCAGCAAATGAAAAACTGTTTTTT	CASSLGVNGPANEKLFF
once	-	TRBV29-1	TRBJ1-2	12	TGCAGCGTTTGGGGGGCTGACTATGGCTACACCTTC	CSVWGADYGYTF
many	-	TRBV6-2/TRBV6-3	TRBJ1-5	13	TGTGCCAGTGTCCGTACCACAGCCCAGCCCCAGCATTTT	CASVRTTAQPQHF
-	-	TRBV10-1	TRBJ1-1	11	TGCGCCAGCAGGAAGGGGAATGAAGCTTTCTTT	CASRKGNEAFF